Listed below are T cell receptor beta chains from one sample, sequenced in a study of blood T cell repertoires in COVID-19. TCRdb's copy holds only in-frame clones and misses some; the assay was immunoSEQ multiplex PCR. The profile shows roughly 200,000 clones, 87% of them singletons. Sequencing was performed on peripheral blood. The receptors here all came from a man aged 60 to 69 who had recovered from COVID-19. Each CDR3 is given with its conserved first and last residue. A D gene is named only where the DNA matches it firmly. For some rows the clone size is stated as once, few or many, or as a class when expanded; others skip it.

j_call d_call clone_size v_call cdr3_nt cdr3_aa
TRBJ2-1 . . TRBV19 TGTGCCAGTAGTCCCCGGACTTCTAGAACCAATGAGCAGTTCTTC CASSPRTSRTNEQFF
TRBJ2-5 . . TRBV7-3 TGTGCCAGCAGCTCTGAAGGGGCAGCAGAGACCCAGTACTTC CASSSEGAAETQYF
TRBJ2-3 . . TRBV6-2/TRBV6-3 TGTGCCAGCAGTGGGGGGAATGAAGATACGCAGTATTTT CASSGGNEDTQYF
TRBJ2-1 TRBD2 . TRBV3-1/TRBV3-2 TGTGCCAGCAGCCCGATGGCTAGCGGCAACAATGAGCAGTTCTTC CASSPMASGNNEQFF
TRBJ2-1 TRBD1 . TRBV6-5 TGTGCCAGCAGATCCCGGGACAGGGTGAATGAGCAGTTCTTC CASRSRDRVNEQFF
TRBJ1-5 . . TRBV18 TGTGCCAGCTCAGTCCAGGGGCAGCATCAGCCCCAGCATTTT CASSVQGQHQPQHF
TRBJ1-2 . . TRBV7-3 TGTGCCAGCAGCCCCGACGGGTATTCTGGCTACACCTTC CASSPDGYSGYTF
TRBJ2-3 . . TRBV27 TGTGCCAGCAGTTTAAACCGGGATACGCAATATTTT CASSLNRDTQYF
TRBJ1-5 . once TRBV5-1 TGCGCCAGCAGCTCCGGACGGGAGAATCAGCCCCAGCATTTT CASSSGRENQPQHF
TRBJ2-7 . once TRBV27 TGTGCCAGCAGCCCCTACGACAGGAACTACGAGCAGTACTTC CASSPYDRNYEQYF
TRBJ1-3 . . TRBV13 TGTGCCAGCAGCGCAGACAGATTCTCTGGAAACACCATATATTTT CASSADRFSGNTIYF
TRBJ1-1 . . TRBV6-5 TGTGCCAGCAGTTACGGGGGCTACTCTGAAGCTTTCTTT CASSYGGYSEAFF
TRBJ2-6 . . TRBV19 TGTGCCTCGACTTCGTTCGGGGCCAACGTCCTGACTTTC CASTSFGANVLTF